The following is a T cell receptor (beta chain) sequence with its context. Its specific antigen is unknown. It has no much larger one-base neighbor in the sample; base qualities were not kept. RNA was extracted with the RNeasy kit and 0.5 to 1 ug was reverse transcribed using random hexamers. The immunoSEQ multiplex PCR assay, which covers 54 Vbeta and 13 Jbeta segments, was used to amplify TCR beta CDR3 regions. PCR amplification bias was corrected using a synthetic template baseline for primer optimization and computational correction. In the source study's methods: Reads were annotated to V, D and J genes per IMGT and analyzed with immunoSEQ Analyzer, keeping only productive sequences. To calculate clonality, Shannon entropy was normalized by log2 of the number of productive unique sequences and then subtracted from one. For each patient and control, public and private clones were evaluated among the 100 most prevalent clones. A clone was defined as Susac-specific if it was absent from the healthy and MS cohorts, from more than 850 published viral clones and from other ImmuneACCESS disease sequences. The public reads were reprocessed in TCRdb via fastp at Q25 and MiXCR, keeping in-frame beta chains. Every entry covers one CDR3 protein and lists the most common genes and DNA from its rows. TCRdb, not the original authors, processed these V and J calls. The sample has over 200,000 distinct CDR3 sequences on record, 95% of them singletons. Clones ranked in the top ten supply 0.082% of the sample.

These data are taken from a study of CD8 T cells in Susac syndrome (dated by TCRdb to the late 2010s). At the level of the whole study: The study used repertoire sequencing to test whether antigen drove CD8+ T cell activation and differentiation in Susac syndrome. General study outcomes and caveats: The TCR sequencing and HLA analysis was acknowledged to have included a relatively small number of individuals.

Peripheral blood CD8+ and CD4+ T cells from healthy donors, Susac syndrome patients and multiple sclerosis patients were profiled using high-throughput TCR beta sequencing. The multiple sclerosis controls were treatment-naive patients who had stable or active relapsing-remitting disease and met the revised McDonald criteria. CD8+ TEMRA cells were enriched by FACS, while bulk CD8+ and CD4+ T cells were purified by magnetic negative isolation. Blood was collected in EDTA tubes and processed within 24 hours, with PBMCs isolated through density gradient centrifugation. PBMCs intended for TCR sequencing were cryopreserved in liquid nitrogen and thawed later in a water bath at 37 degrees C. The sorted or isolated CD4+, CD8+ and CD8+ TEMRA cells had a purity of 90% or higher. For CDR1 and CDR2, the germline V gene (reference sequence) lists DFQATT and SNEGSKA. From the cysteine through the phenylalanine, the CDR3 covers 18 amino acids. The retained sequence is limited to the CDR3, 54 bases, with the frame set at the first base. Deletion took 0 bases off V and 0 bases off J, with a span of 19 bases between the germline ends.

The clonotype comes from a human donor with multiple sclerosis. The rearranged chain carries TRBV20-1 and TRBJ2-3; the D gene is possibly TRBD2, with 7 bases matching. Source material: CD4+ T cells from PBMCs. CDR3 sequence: CSARELRGAPASTDTQYF. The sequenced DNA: TGCAGTGCTAGAGAACTTCGGGGGGCTCCAGCCAGCACAGATACGCAGTATTTT.